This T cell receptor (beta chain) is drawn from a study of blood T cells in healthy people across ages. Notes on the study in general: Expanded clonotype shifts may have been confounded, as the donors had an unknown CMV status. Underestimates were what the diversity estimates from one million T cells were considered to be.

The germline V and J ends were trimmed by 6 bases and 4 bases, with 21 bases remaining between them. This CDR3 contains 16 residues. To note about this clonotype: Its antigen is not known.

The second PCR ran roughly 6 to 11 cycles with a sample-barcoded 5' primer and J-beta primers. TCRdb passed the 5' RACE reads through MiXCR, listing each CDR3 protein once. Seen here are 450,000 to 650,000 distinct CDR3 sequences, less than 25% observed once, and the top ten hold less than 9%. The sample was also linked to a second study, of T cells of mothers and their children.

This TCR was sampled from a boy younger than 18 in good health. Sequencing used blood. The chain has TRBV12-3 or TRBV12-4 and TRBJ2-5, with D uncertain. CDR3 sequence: CASSLSKFPGGETQYF. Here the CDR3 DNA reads TGTGCCAGCAGCTTAAGCAAGTTCCCCGGCGGAGAGACCCAGTACTTC.